This T cell receptor (beta chain) is from a study of blood T cell repertoires in COVID-19 (dated by TCRdb to 2018 to 2021). General notes on the study: Samples from collaborators originated in the United States, Italy and Spain and spanned both the acute and convalescent phases of COVID-19. The samples were drawn from the first 160 participants of the ongoing ImmuneRACE study and from 1,254 subjects provided by 6 global collaborators. The prospective study material was composed of cDNA or gDNA derived from T cells, B-cell-depleted T cells, or PBMCs. Where available, HLA class I and class II types were obtained from metadata supplied by the sample provider rather than from assay-based typing. Subjects who had been exposed to COVID-19, were actively infected with it, or had recovered from it provided the deeply sampled blood TCRbeta repertoires that made up the dataset. A de-identified subject ID, COVID-19 status, age in years and sex were almost always included in the sample metadata. The repertoires were released in a freely available public database meant as a resource for research on the immune response to SARS-CoV-2. What the study reported, not specific to this receptor: Clinical and demographic metadata were provided uncurated, with the amount varying by source and participant.

TCRbeta CDR3 regions were amplified from genomic DNA using the immunoSEQ Assay, a bias-controlled multiplex PCR. For the original study's pipeline: Nucleated cell counts per sample were estimated from amplification of reference gene primers within the assay. Sequence reads were collapsed and filtered to measure the absolute abundance of every unique TCRbeta CDR3 rearrangement. For each sample, productive Simpson clonality was calculated by taking the square root of Simpson's diversity index across productive rearrangements. Drawn from immuneACCESS, this table holds only the in-frame rearrangements with V and J called that TCRdb kept. Clones are partly lost; checked studies trace under half to an unresolved V gene and leave the rest unexplained. That table furnishes V, J and clone size, whereas the DNA furnished D and trimming. For this sample there are about 160,000 clones; over 75% appear just once. The ten largest account for roughly 2.8% of the sample.

As regards this clone: The antigen this receptor binds is unknown. No much larger clonotype is one base removed from it; base qualities were not supplied.

CDR1 and CDR2 (KGHDR, SFDVKD) derive from the germline V gene. Cut back by 5 bases and 7 bases, the V and J ends lie 14 bases apart. Counted from cysteine to phenylalanine, this CDR3 has 15 amino acids. Solely the CDR3 DNA is kept, with 45 bases framed from the first base. The collaborating institutions used their own protocols to collect whole blood in K2EDTA tubes. For TCRbeta analysis, collaborators shipped samples in one of three forms: frozen whole blood, isolated PBMCs, or DNA extracted from either of those sample types. Recombination connected TRBV24-1 to TRBJ1-6; TRBD1 is possibly the D segment (5 matching bases). Sequenced input: peripheral blood. The TCR comes from a man between 65 and 80 years old with acute or convalescent COVID-19. Here the CDR3 is given as CATSAAGLSNSPLHF. The DNA sequence follows: TGTGCCACCAGTGCGGCAGGGTTGTCCAATTCACCCCTCCACTTT.